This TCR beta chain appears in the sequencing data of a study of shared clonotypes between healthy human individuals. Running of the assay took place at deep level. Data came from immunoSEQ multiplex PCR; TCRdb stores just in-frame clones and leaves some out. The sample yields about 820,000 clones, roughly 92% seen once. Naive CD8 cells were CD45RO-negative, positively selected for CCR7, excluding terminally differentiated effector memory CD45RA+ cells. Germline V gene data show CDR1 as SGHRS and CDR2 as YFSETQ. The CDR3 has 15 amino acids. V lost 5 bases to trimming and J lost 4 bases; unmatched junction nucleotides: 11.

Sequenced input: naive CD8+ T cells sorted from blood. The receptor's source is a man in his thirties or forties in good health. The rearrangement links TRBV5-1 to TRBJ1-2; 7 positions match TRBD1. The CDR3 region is CASRGTQGDPYGYTF. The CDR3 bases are TGCGCCAGCAGAGGTACCCAGGGGGACCCCTATGGCTACACCTTC. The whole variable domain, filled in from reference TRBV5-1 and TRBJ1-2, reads KAGVTQTPRYLIKTRGQQVTLSCSPISGHRSVSWYQQTPGQGLQFLFEYFSETQRNKGNFPGRFSGRQFSNSRSEMNVSTLELGDSALYLCASRGTQGDPYGYTFGSGTRLTVV.